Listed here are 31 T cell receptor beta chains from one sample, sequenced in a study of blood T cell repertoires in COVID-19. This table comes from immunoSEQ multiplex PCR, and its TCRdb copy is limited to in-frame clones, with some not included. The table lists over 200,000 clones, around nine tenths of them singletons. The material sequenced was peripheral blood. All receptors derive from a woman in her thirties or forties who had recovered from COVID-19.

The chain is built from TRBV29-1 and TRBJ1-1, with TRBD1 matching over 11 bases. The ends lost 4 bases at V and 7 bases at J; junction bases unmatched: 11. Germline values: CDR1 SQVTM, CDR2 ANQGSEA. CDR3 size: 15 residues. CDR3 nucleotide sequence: TGCAGCGTTGGCGCCGGGACAGGGGGTTTTAATGAAGCTTTCTTT. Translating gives CSVGAGTGGFNEAFF. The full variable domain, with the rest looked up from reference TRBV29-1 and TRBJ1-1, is SAVISQKPSRDICQRGTSLTIQCQVDSQVTMMFWYRQQPGQSLTLIATANQGSEATYESGFVIDKFPISRPNLTFSTLTVSNMSPEDSSIYLCSVGAGTGGFNEAFFGQGTRLTVV.

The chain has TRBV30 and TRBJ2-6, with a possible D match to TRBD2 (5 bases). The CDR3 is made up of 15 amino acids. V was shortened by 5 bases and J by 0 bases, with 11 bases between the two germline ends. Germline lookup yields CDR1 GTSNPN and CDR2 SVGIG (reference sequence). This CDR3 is CAWGEGSSGANVLTF. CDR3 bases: TGTGCCTGGGGCGAAGGGAGCTCTGGGGCCAACGTCCTGACTTTC. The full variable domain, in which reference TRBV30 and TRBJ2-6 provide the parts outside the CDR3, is SQTIHQWPATLVQPVGSPLSLECTVEGTSNPNLYWYRQAAGRGLQLLFYSVGIGQISSEVPQNLSASRPQDRQFILSSKKLLLSDSGFYLCAWGEGSSGANVLTFGAGSRLTVL.

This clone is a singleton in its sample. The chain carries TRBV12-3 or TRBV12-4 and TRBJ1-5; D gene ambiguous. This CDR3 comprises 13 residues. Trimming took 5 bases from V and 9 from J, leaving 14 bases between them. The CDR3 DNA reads TGTGCCAGCAGTCCCCGGCCCAGGCGGCCCCAGCATTTT. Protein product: CASSPRPRRPQHF.

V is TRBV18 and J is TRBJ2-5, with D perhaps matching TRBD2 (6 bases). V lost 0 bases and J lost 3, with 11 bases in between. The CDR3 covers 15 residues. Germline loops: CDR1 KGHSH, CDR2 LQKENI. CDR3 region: CASSPPTRTKETQYF. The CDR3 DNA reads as TGTGCCAGCTCACCACCGACTAGGACCAAAGAGACCCAGTACTTC.

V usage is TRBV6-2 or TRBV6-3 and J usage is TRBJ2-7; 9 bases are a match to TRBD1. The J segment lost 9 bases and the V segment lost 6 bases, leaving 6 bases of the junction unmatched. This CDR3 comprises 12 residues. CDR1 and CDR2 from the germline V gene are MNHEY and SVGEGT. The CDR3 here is CASSPGQGGQYF. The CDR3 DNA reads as TGTGCCAGCAGCCCGGGACAGGGCGGGCAGTACTTC.

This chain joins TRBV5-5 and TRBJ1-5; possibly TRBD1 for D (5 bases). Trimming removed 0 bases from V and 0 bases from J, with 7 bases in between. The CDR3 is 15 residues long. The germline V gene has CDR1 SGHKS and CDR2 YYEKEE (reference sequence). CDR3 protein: CASSLADSSNQPQHF. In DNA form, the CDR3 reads TGTGCCAGCAGCTTGGCCGACAGTAGCAATCAGCCCCAGCATTTT.

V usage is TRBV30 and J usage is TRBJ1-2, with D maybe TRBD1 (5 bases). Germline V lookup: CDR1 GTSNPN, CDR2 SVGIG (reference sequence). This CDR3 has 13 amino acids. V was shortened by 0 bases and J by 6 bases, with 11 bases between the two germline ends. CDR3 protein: CAWSVRRENGYTF. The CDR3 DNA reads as TGTGCCTGGAGTGTACGCAGGGAAAATGGCTACACCTTC.

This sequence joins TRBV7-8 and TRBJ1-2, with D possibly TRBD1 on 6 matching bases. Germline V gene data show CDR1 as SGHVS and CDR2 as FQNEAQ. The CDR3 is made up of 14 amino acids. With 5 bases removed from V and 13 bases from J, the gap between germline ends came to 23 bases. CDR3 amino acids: CASSPFLGGGRGTF. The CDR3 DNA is TGTGCCAGCAGCCCGTTCCTCGGGGGGGGCAGGGGCACCTTC. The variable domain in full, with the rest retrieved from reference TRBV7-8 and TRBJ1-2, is GAGVSQSPRYKVAKRGQDVALRCDPISGHVSLFWYQQALGQGPEFLTYFQNEAQLDKSGLPSDRFFAERPEGSVSTLKIQRTQQEDSAVYLCASSPFLGGGRGTFGSGTRLTVV.

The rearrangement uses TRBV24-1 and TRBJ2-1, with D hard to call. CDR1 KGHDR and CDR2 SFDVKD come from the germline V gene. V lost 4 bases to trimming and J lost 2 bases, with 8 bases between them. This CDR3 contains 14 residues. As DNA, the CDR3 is TGTGCCACCAGTGAGTCGGGTACCTACAATGAGCAGTTCTTC. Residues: CATSESGTYNEQFF.

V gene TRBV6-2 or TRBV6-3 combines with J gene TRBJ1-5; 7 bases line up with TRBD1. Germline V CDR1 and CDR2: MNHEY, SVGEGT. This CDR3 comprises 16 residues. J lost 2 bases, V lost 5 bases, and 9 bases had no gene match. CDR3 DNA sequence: TGTGCCAGCAGTCACAGGGGAGGTGGGGGCAATCAGCCCCAGCATTTT. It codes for CASSHRGGGGNQPQHF.

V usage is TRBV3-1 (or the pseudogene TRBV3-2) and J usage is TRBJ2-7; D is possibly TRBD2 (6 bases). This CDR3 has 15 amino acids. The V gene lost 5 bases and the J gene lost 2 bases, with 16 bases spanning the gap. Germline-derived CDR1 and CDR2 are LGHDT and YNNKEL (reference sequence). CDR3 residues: CASSANLAPTYEQYF. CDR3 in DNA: TGTGCCAGCAGCGCCAATCTAGCGCCAACCTACGAGCAGTACTTC.

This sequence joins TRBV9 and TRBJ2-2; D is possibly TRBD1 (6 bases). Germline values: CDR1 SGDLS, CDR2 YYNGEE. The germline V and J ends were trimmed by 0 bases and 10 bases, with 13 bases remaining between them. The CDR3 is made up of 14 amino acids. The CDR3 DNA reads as TGTGCCAGCAGCGTAGCTGGGGGCAGGGAGGAGCTGTTTTTT. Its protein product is CASSVAGGREELFF.

The DNA of the CDR3 is TGTGCCAGCAGTGAGTCGGGACAGTATGGCTACACCTTC. It is translated as CASSESGQYGYTF. J is TRBJ1-2 and V is TRBV2; TRBD1 aligns across 7 bases. V lost 3 bases to trimming and J lost 5 bases; unmatched junction nucleotides: 3. There are 13 residues in the CDR3. Germline V gene lookup returns CDR1 SNHLY and CDR2 FYNNEI.

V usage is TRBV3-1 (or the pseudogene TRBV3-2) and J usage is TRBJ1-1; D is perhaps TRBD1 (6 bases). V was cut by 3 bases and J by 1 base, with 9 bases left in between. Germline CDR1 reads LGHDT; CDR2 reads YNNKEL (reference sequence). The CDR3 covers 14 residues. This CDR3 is CASSHRTANTEAFF. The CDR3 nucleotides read TGTGCCAGCAGCCACCGGACAGCGAACACTGAAGCTTTCTTT.

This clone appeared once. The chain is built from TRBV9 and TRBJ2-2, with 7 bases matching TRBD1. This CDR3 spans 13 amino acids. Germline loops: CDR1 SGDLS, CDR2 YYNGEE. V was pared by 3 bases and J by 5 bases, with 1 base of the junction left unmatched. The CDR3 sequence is CASSATGTGELFF. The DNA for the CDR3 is TGTGCCAGCAGCGCGACAGGGACCGGGGAGCTGTTTTTT.

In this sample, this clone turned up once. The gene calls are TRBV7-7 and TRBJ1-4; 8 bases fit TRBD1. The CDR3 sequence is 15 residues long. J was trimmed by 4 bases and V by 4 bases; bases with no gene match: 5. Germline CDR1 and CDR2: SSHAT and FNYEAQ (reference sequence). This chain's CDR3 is CASSWGTGFNEKLFF. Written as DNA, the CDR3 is TGTGCCAGCAGCTGGGGGACAGGCTTTAATGAAAAACTGTTTTTT.

The chain's CDR3 is CASSEGGVRDNYGYTF. CDR3 sequence (DNA): TGTGCCAGCAGCGAGGGCGGGGTGCGGGATAACTATGGCTACACCTTC. The V call is TRBV5-4, the J call TRBJ1-2, with D unresolved. Looked up from germline, CDR1 is SGHNT and CDR2 is YYREEE (reference sequence). V lost 4 bases and J lost 1, with 17 bases in between. CDR3 size: 16 residues.

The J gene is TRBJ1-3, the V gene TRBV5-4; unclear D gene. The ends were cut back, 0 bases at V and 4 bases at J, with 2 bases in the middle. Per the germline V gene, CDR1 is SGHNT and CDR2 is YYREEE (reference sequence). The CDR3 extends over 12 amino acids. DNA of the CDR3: TGTGCCAGCAGCTTGGCGGGAAACACCATATATTTT. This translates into CASSLAGNTIYF.

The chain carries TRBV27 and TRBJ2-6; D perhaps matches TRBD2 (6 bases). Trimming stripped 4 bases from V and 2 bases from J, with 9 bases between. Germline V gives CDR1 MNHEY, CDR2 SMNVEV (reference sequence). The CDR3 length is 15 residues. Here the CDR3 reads CASSSGSPGANVLTF. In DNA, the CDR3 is TGTGCCAGCAGTTCCGGGAGCCCTGGGGCCAACGTCCTGACTTTC.

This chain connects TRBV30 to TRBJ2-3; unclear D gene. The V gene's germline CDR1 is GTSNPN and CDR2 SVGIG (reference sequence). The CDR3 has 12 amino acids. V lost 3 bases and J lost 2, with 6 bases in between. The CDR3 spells CAWRSVTDTQYF. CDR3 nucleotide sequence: TGTGCCTGGAGGTCAGTCACAGATACGCAGTATTTT.

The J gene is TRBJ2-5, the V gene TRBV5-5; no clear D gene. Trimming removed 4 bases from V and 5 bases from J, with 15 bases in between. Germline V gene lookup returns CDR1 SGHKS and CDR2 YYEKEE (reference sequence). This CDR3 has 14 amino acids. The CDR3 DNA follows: TGTGCCAGCAGCCCCCAGGTTGCTGGGGAGACCCAGTACTTC. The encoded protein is CASSPQVAGETQYF.

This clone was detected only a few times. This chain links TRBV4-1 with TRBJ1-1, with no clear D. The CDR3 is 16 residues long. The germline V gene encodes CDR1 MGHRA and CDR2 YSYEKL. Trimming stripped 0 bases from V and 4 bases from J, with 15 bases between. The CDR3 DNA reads TGCGCCAGCAGCCAAGATTCATCGAGCTCCCTCACTGAAGCTTTCTTT. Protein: CASSQDSSSSLTEAFF.

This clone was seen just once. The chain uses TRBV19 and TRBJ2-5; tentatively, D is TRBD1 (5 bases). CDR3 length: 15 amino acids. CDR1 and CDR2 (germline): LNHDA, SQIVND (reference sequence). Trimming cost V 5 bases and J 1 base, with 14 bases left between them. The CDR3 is CASSGGKGLQETQYF. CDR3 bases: TGTGCCAGTAGTGGCGGAAAGGGGCTCCAAGAGACCCAGTACTTC.

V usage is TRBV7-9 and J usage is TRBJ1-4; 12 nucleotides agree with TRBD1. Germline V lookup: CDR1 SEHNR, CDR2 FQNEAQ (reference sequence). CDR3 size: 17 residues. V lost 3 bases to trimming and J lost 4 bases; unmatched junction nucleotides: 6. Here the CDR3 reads CASSFGDRGPGNEKLFF. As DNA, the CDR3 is TGTGCCAGCAGCTTTGGGGACAGGGGGCCGGGTAATGAAAAACTGTTTTTT.

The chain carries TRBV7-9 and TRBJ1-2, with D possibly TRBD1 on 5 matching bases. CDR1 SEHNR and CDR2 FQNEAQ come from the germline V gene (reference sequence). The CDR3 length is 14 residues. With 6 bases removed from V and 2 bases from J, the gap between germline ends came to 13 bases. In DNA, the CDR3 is TGTGCCAGCAGTGAACAGGCGCCGAACTATGGCTACACCTTC. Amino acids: CASSEQAPNYGYTF.

The CDR3 loop is CASSLGGAADEQFF. CDR3 coding DNA: TGCGCCAGCAGCTTGGGCGGGGCCGCGGATGAGCAGTTCTTC. The rearrangement uses TRBV5-1 and TRBJ2-1, with a tentative D call TRBD2 (6 bases). V lost 0 bases and J lost 8, with 12 bases in between. In germline, CDR1 is SGHRS, CDR2 YFSETQ. CDR3 length: 14 residues.

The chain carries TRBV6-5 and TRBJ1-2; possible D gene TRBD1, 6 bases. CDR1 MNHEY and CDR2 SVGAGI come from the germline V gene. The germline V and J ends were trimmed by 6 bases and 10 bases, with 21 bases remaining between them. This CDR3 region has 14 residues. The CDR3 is CASRGDKTPADYTF. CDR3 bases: TGTGCCAGCAGGGGGGACAAGACCCCTGCCGACTACACCTTC.

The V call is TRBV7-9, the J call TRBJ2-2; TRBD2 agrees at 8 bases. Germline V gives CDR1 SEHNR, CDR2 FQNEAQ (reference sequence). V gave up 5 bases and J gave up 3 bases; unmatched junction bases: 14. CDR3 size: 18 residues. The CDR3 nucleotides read TGTGCCAGCAGCCCCACCGGGGGGGTTCCCGATTACACCGGGGAGCTGTTTTTT. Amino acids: CASSPTGGVPDYTGELFF. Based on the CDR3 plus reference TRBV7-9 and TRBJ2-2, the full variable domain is DTGVSQNPRHKITKRGQNVTFRCDPISEHNRLYWYRQTLGQGPEFLTYFQNEAQLEKSRLLSDRFSAERPKGSFSTLEIQRTEQGDSAMYLCASSPTGGVPDYTGELFFGEGSRLTVL.

This CDR3 reads CAWRRAGRAYEQYF. CDR3 nucleotides: TGTGCCTGGAGGCGGGCCGGGAGGGCCTACGAGCAGTACTTC. This chain joins TRBV30 and TRBJ2-7, with TRBD2 identical over 8 bases. The trim removed 3 bases at V and 2 bases at J, leaving 6 bases unmatched. Germline V gene data show CDR1 as GTSNPN and CDR2 as SVGIG (reference sequence). This CDR3 region has 14 residues.

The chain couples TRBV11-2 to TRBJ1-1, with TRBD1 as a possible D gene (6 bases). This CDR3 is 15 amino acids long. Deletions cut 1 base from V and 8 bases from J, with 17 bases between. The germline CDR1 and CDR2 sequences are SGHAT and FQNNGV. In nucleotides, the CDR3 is TGTGCCAGCAGCTTAGCCCAGGGGCTTCGGGGCGAAGCTTTCTTT. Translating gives CASSLAQGLRGEAFF.

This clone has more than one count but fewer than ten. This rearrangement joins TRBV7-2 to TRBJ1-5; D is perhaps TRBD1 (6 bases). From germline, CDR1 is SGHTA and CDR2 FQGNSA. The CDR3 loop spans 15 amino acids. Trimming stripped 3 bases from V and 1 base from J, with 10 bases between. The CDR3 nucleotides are TGTGCCAGCAGCTTGGGGGGGCGGAGCAATCAGCCCCAGCATTTT. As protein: CASSLGGRSNQPQHF.